This T cell receptor (beta chain) emerged from a study of human T cells and chemical hapten exposure. Across the whole study: Sensitizing treatment utilized 2% DPC over an approximately 2 cm by approximately 2 cm portion of upper inner arm skin. Each week of the roughly 24-week study, patients had diphenylcyclopropenone applied to the scalp.

Notes on this clonotype: Its antigen is unknown.

Regarding time point: patch test 1, 2 weeks after DPC sensitization. Documented treatment: therapeutic diphenylcyclopropenone sensitization with weekly scalp DPC. Blood was collected ahead of every patch test applied. TCRdb re-called the RACE reads with MiXCR, one entry per CDR3 protein. The sample lists roughly 120,000 distinct CDR3 sequences; over 10% were seen once. Study-level findings and limits: Once DPC sensitization occurred, TCRs above 1 in 1000 frequency showed no change.

The sequencing here drew on whole blood, taken in connection with sensitization to the hapten diphenylcyclopropenone (DPC). This clonotype was obtained from a woman in her forties or fifties with alopecia areata. Some clones in this sample may be carry-over from other donors' samples.

This chain's CDR3 is CASSRSNYEQYF. The CDR3 DNA follows: TGTGCCAGCTCAAGGTCTAACTACGAGCAGTACTTC. The genes are TRBV18 and TRBJ2-7; no definite D call. Germline V gives CDR1 KGHSH, CDR2 LQKENI. This CDR3 is built from 12 residues. The ends were cut back, 5 bases at V and 3 bases at J, with 8 bases in the middle.